Given below is one T cell receptor beta chain in context. Its antigen is not known. The entirety of the isolated RNA underwent reverse transcription, so expressed TCRB transcripts were sequenced. TCRdb's copy holds only in-frame clones and misses some; the assay was immunoSEQ multiplex PCR. The table has fewer than 250,000 clones, 55% to 70% seen once. The sample originates from a study of beta chain features in type 1 diabetes. About the research overall: The study found patients and healthy donors alike in age, gender and cell yields.

Per germline, CDR1 SGHTA and CDR2 FQGNSA. V was clipped by 5 bases and J by 2 bases, with 12 bases between them. The CDR3 runs to 14 residues. General study points: Type 1 diabetes patients showed a moderate but significant shortening of TCRB CDR3s in all four CD4+ subsets.

This receptor was taken from a man aged 25 to 40 in good health. The chain carries TRBV7-2 and TRBJ1-2; D unresolved. The sequenced sample consisted of naive CD4+ T cells from blood. CDR3: CASSPRADNYGYTF. The DNA for the CDR3 is TGTGCCAGCAGCCCACGGGCAGACAACTATGGCTACACCTTC.